The 11 T cell receptor beta chains below all came from one sample that was sequenced in a study of CD8 T cells in ankylosing spondylitis (dated by TCRdb to 2016 to 2017). Libraries came from 5' RACE. TCRdb shows the sequencer as Illumina HiSeq 2500. Clones were called with MiXCR by TCRdb after fastp trimmed the public reads at Q25, and only in-frame beta chains were retained. Each CDR3 protein appears once, grouped with its most common genes and DNA. The sample table shows 200,000 to 250,000 distinct CDR3 sequences, and about 26% are seen once. The ten largest clones take up just over 6.5% of the sample. Sequencing was performed on blood, either unsorted or a sorted T cell fraction (not recorded which). The source is a male donor with ankylosing spondylitis or in good health (not recorded which).

This clonotype was seen a few times. The chain carries TRBV29-1 and TRBJ2-1, with 9 bases aligning to TRBD2. This CDR3 has 14 residues. Germline CDR1 reads SQVTM; CDR2 reads ANQGSEA. V lost 5 bases to trimming and J lost 4 bases; unmatched junction nucleotides: 6. CDR3 DNA: TGCAGCGTTTTGGCGGGAGGGAATTACAATGAGCAGTTCTTC. This sequence encodes CSVLAGGNYNEQFF.

This clonotype was picked up many times. The V and J genes are TRBV20-1 and TRBJ2-3, with TRBD2 as a possible D gene (6 bases). CDR1 DFQATT and CDR2 SNEGSKA come from the germline V gene (reference sequence). The CDR3 length is 13 residues. CDR3 protein: CTPLGGATDTQYF. The DNA of the CDR3 is TGCACCCCTTTGGGCGGGGCCACAGATACGCAGTATTTT.

This clonotype came up a few times. V is TRBV6-5 and J is TRBJ2-7, with TRBD1 matching 9 bases. With 2 bases clipped from V and 5 bases from J, the junction kept 4 bases outside the gene matches. The CDR3 is 14 amino acids. Per germline, CDR1 MNHEY and CDR2 SVGAGI. CDR3 nucleotides: TGTGCCAGCAGTTACGGGACAGGGCACAACGAGCAGTACTTC. Translation: CASSYGTGHNEQYF.

This clonotype was observed at least ten times. CDR3 region: CSASGLAGATPHEQFF. CDR3 bases: TGCAGTGCTAGCGGTCTAGCGGGAGCTACTCCCCATGAGCAGTTCTTC. This chain uses TRBV20-1 with TRBJ2-1; TRBD2 agrees at 10 bases. The V segment lost 3 bases and the J segment 8 bases; nucleotides outside the gene matches: 13. The CDR3 loop spans 16 amino acids. Germline CDR1 and CDR2: DFQATT and SNEGSKA (reference sequence).

This clonotype was observed at least ten times. The gene calls are TRBV7-2 and TRBJ2-1; a possible D gene is TRBD2 (5 bases). Germline loops: CDR1 SGHTA, CDR2 FQGNSA. The CDR3 is 14 residues long. The V end was cut by 7 bases, the J end by 8 bases, with 18 bases between. The CDR3 region is CASKYTGESDEQFF. DNA for the CDR3: TGTGCCAGCAAATACACCGGGGAAAGCGATGAGCAGTTCTTC.

The table lists this clonotype with many counts. V gene TRBV12-3 or TRBV12-4 combines with J gene TRBJ2-7; no firm D call. There are 13 residues in the CDR3. V was clipped by 3 bases and J by 3 bases, with 9 bases between them. CDR3 loop: CASSLSPRYEQYF. DNA of the CDR3: TGTGCCAGCAGTTTGTCGCCTCGCTACGAGCAGTACTTC.

A remark on this clonotype: Being one base from a much bigger clone, this may be a read error. The chain uses TRBV25-1 and TRBJ1-1; D is perhaps TRBD1 (5 bases). Germline-derived CDR1 and CDR2 are MGHDK and SYGVNS. This CDR3 contains 13 residues. The CDR3 DNA reads as TGTGCCACCAGTGAAGGGGCAGGGTTAAAAGCTTTCTTT. This codes for CATSEGAGLKAFF.

The chain uses TRBV10-3 and TRBJ2-1; D call uncertain. With 0 bases removed from V and 7 bases from J, the gap between germline ends came to 4 bases. From germline, CDR1 is ENHRY and CDR2 SYGVKD. The CDR3 is 12 amino acids. Here the CDR3 reads CAISESWNEQFF. As DNA, the CDR3 is TGTGCCATCAGTGAGTCGTGGAATGAGCAGTTCTTC.

This clonotype has a count of ten or more. One end of the junction is discordant with germline, which a read error may explain. The rearrangement joins TRBV5-5 to TRBJ2-3, with 9 nucleotides matching TRBD1. CDR1 SGHKS and CDR2 YYEKEE come from the germline V gene (reference sequence). This CDR3 comprises 15 residues. The chain's CDR3 is CASSFTGGSADMQYF. The CDR3 DNA follows: TGTGCCAGCAGCTTCACAGGGGGCTCGGCAGATATGCAGTATTTT.

This clonotype has at least ten counts. This chain joins TRBV7-2 and TRBJ2-7, with TRBD2 matching 8 bases. J lost 6 bases, V lost 4 bases, and 32 bases had no gene match. The germline CDR1 and CDR2 sequences are SGHTA and FQGNSA. The CDR3 runs 22 residues. This CDR3 reads CASSWRAVTLISSGLSGSEQYF. Written as DNA, the CDR3 is TGTGCCAGCAGCTGGAGGGCCGTTACTCTAATTTCTAGCGGGCTCTCGGGCTCCGAGCAGTACTTC.

The chain couples TRBV20-1 to TRBJ2-3, with 8 bases that match TRBD2. This CDR3 spans 15 amino acids. Unmatched junction bases numbered 8, after V lost 4 bases and J lost 2 bases. CDR1 is DFQATT and CDR2 is SNEGSKA in the germline V gene (reference sequence). DNA for the CDR3: TGCAGTGCTACCCATACTAGCGGATTCACAGATACGCAGTATTTT. This gives the protein CSATHTSGFTDTQYF.